What follows are 25 T cell receptor beta chains derived from one specimen sequenced in a study of CD8 T cells in Susac syndrome. cDNA came from roughly 0.53 to 1 ug RNA primed by random hexamers. TCRdb analysed the immunoSEQ multiplex PCR reads with MiXCR anew, one entry per CDR3 protein. The table includes 200,000 or so distinct CDR3 sequences, over 90% detected once. The material sequenced was CD4+ T cells from PBMCs. These receptors all come from a human donor with multiple sclerosis.

The J gene is TRBJ1-1, the V gene TRBV2; maybe TRBD1 (6 bases). The length of the CDR3 is 14 residues. Between the trimmed V and J ends, which lost 4 bases and 5 bases, there was a span of 14 bases. The germline V gene encodes CDR1 SNHLY and CDR2 FYNNEI. Here the CDR3 reads CASSAGHTSTEAFF. The CDR3 DNA reads as TGTGCCAGCAGTGCGGGACATACTAGTACTGAAGCTTTCTTT.

The chain uses TRBV27 and TRBJ1-1; D ambiguous. CDR3 length: 14 amino acids. CDR1 MNHEY and CDR2 SMNVEV come from the germline V gene (reference sequence). V gave up 2 bases and J gave up 0 bases, with 7 bases separating them. The CDR3 is CASSLQPMNTEAFF. The CDR3 nucleotides are TGTGCCAGCAGTTTACAGCCCATGAACACTGAAGCTTTCTTT.

This chain uses TRBV15 with TRBJ2-3; possible D gene TRBD2, 6 bases. This CDR3 comprises 16 residues. Deletions cut 5 bases from V and 4 bases from J, with 19 bases between. From germline, CDR1 is LNHNV and CDR2 YYDKDF (reference sequence). This chain's CDR3 is CATSSQTAGSPDTQYF. For the CDR3, the DNA is TGTGCCACCAGCTCGCAGACGGCGGGATCCCCAGATACGCAGTATTTT.

This chain connects TRBV3-1 to TRBJ1-2; TRBD1 might be the D (6 bases). The germline V gene has CDR1 LGHDT and CDR2 YNNKEL (reference sequence). The length of the CDR3 is 13 residues. The V end lost 6 bases, the J end lost 7 bases, and 15 bases lay between the germline ends. For the CDR3, the DNA is TGTGCCAGCAGTTTGATCGAAGGGGGTGGCTACACCTTC. It is translated as CASSLIEGGGYTF.

This chain uses TRBV20-1 with TRBJ2-5; D is uncertain. CDR1 is DFQATT, CDR2 SNEGSKA, per germline (reference sequence). V lost 0 bases and J lost 0, with 8 bases in between. The CDR3 has 14 residues. The CDR3 DNA sequence: TGCAGTGCTAGAGAGGGCTGGTACCAAGAGACCCAGTACTTC. Its protein product is CSAREGWYQETQYF.

V and J are TRBV29-1 and TRBJ2-5, with unresolved D. V shed 6 bases and J shed 4 bases, with 18 bases lying between them. Germline V lookup: CDR1 SQVTM, CDR2 ANQGSEA. This CDR3 is built from 14 residues. For the CDR3, the DNA is TGCAGCGTCGGTTTTTCGGGCCAGCCAGAGACCCAGTACTTC. It encodes CSVGFSGQPETQYF.

The chain uses TRBV20-1 and TRBJ1-6, with D possibly being TRBD1 (6 bases). Germline lookup yields CDR1 DFQATT and CDR2 SNEGSKA (reference sequence). CDR3 length: 15 residues. Trimming pared 6 bases from V and 14 bases from J, leaving 26 bases between. The CDR3 coding sequence is TGCAGTGCAATTTCCGCGGACAGTAGCCCTTGGGCCCTCCACTTT. Translation: CSAISADSSPWALHF.

This clonotype was seen only once. The chain links TRBV27 to TRBJ2-7; 7 bases are a match to TRBD1. V lost 5 bases and J lost 0; bases outside the gene matches: 10. The V gene's germline CDR1 is MNHEY and CDR2 SMNVEV (reference sequence). The CDR3 runs 16 residues. CDR3: CASSDYTGAPSYEQYF. The CDR3 nucleotides are TGTGCCAGCAGTGACTACACAGGGGCCCCCTCCTACGAGCAGTACTTC.

V usage is TRBV30 and J usage is TRBJ2-7; 7 bases fit TRBD2. Germline trimming cut 3 bases from V and 4 bases from J; bases unmatched to any gene: 6. This CDR3 spans 13 amino acids. Germline CDR1 and CDR2: GTSNPN and SVGIG (reference sequence). The CDR3 here is CAWRWGGQYEQYF. In DNA form, the CDR3 reads TGTGCCTGGAGATGGGGGGGTCAGTACGAGCAGTACTTC.

V is TRBV27 and J is TRBJ2-3; 8 bases are a match to TRBD2. The V gene's germline CDR1 is MNHEY and CDR2 SMNVEV (reference sequence). The CDR3 sequence is 16 residues long. J gave up 2 bases and V 4 bases, and 8 bases lay outside the gene matches. The CDR3 is CASSSAKRGFTDTQYF. In DNA form, the CDR3 reads TGTGCCAGCAGTTCAGCGAAGCGGGGGTTCACAGATACGCAGTATTTT.

The chain is built from TRBV7-3 and TRBJ2-7, with unresolved D. Per germline, CDR1 SGHTA and CDR2 FQGTGA. The CDR3 runs 13 residues. The V and J ends lost 1 base and 6 bases respectively, with 10 bases between them. CDR3 nucleotide sequence: TGTGCCAGCAGCTTAAGCTACGGGCTCGAGCAGTACTTC. Protein sequence: CASSLSYGLEQYF.

The J gene is TRBJ2-1, the V gene TRBV4-2; D gene ambiguous. Germline loops: CDR1 LGHNA, CDR2 YNFKEQ. V was pared by 4 bases and J by 6 bases, with 10 bases between. The CDR3 loop spans 13 amino acids. CDR3 in DNA: TGTGCCAGCAGCCCCCGAGAGGCCAATGAGCAGTTCTTC. This gives the protein CASSPREANEQFF.

The chain carries TRBV30 and TRBJ1-2, with 7 bases lining up with TRBD1. This CDR3 has 13 residues. The germline V gene encodes CDR1 GTSNPN and CDR2 SVGIG (reference sequence). The junction had 4 bases not matched to a gene; V was cut back by 4 bases and J by 2 bases. The CDR3 protein is CAWTGTVNYGYTF. The DNA of the CDR3 is TGTGCCTGGACCGGGACAGTCAACTATGGCTACACCTTC.

This chain uses TRBV7-8 with TRBJ2-1; D unresolved. Trimming stripped 5 bases from V and 9 bases from J, with 11 bases between. Germline V CDR1 and CDR2: SGHVS, FQNEAQ. The CDR3 consists of 12 residues. As DNA, the CDR3 is TGTGCCAGCAGCAATTTAAGGGTTGAGCAGTTCTTC. Its translation is CASSNLRVEQFF.

The rearrangement joins TRBV6-6 to TRBJ2-7; either TRBD1 or TRBD2 may fit D (6 bases each). CDR1 MNHNY and CDR2 SVGAGI come from the germline V gene (reference sequence). The CDR3 totals 15 residues. The V and J ends lost 9 bases and 0 bases respectively, with 18 bases between them. The CDR3, as DNA: TGTGCCAGTAGAAGGGGGGATCTCCTCTCCTACGAGCAGTACTTC. Its protein is CASRRGDLLSYEQYF.

V is TRBV6-6 and J is TRBJ2-3; D possibly corresponds to TRBD2 (6 bases). The V end was cut by 6 bases, the J end by 5 bases, with 12 bases between. This CDR3 has 13 amino acids. From germline, CDR1 is MNHNY and CDR2 SVGAGI (reference sequence). DNA for the CDR3: TGTGCCAGCAGGGACGGGAGAGGAGATACGCAGTATTTT. Translation: CASRDGRGDTQYF.

The chain is built from TRBV27 and TRBJ2-7; 8 bases fit TRBD1. The CDR3 extends over 14 amino acids. With V trimmed by 5 bases and J by 1 base, 4 bases remained unmatched. Germline values: CDR1 MNHEY, CDR2 SMNVEV (reference sequence). This chain's CDR3 is CASSARQGSYEQYF. In DNA, the CDR3 is TGTGCCAGCAGTGCGAGACAGGGGTCCTACGAGCAGTACTTC.

This chain links TRBV24-1 with TRBJ2-2; perhaps TRBD1 as D (6 bases). V dropped 12 bases and J dropped 1 base, with 14 bases sitting between them. The length of the CDR3 is 14 residues. Germline V CDR1 and CDR2: KGHDR, SFDVKD. The CDR3 sequence is CAAQTGLNTGELFF. The CDR3 DNA sequence: TGTGCCGCGCAAACAGGGCTGAACACCGGGGAGCTGTTTTTT.

V and J are TRBV3-1 and TRBJ2-1; D may be TRBD1 (5 bases). CDR3 length: 13 amino acids. Germline values: CDR1 LGHDT, CDR2 YNNKEL (reference sequence). The V end was cut by 6 bases, the J end by 7 bases, with 13 bases between. The chain's CDR3 is CASSLRAINEQFF. In DNA, the CDR3 is TGTGCCAGCAGTCTCAGGGCGATTAATGAGCAGTTCTTC.

The chain couples TRBV30 to TRBJ1-2; D gene unclear. The CDR3 length is 12 residues. V was trimmed by 3 bases and J by 5 bases, leaving 10 bases between them. In germline, CDR1 is GTSNPN, CDR2 SVGIG (reference sequence). CDR3 nucleotides: TGTGCCTGGAGAGGCTCTGGGTATGGCTACACCTTC. Translating gives CAWRGSGYGYTF.

The V and J genes are TRBV23-1 and TRBJ1-1; D is perhaps TRBD1 (5 bases). TRBV23-1 is filed as an ORF, its function uncertain. This CDR3 spans 14 amino acids. V lost 8 bases, J lost 0 bases, and 13 bases lay in between. The CDR3 here is CASRSTELNTEAFF. The CDR3 bases are TGCGCCAGCCGCTCGACAGAACTGAACACTGAAGCTTTCTTT.

The rearrangement joins TRBV18 to TRBJ2-7, with TRBD2 identical over 7 bases. The ends lost 2 bases at V and 6 bases at J; junction bases unmatched: 4. Germline V CDR1 and CDR2: KGHSH, LQKENI. This CDR3 contains 13 residues. The CDR3, as DNA: TGTGCCAGCTCACCAGGGACTAAGGTCGAGCAGTACTTC. It codes for CASSPGTKVEQYF.

The V call is TRBV29-1, the J call TRBJ2-1, with D possibly matching TRBD2 (5 bases). The germline CDR1 and CDR2 sequences are SQVTM and ANQGSEA. CDR3 length equals 14 residues. V gave up 2 bases and J gave up 0 bases, with 8 bases separating them. The CDR3 DNA reads TGCAGCGTTGAAAAGCGGAGCTCCTACAATGAGCAGTTCTTC. Translating it yields CSVEKRSSYNEQFF.

This clonotype has only one observation. The V gene is TRBV5-1, the J gene TRBJ2-7; 10 bases fit TRBD1. Germline V gene lookup returns CDR1 SGHRS and CDR2 YFSETQ. Trimming took 3 bases from V and 6 from J; bases not matched to a gene: 6. The CDR3 sequence is 14 residues long. The CDR3 sequence is CASSSAGTGVEQYF. The CDR3 DNA sequence: TGCGCCAGCAGCTCAGCCGGGACAGGGGTCGAGCAGTACTTC.

The gene calls are TRBV12-3 or TRBV12-4 and TRBJ1-2; 8 bases match TRBD1. This CDR3 region has 12 residues. V trimming: 6 bases; J trimming: 8 bases; junction bases outside the gene matches: 5. The CDR3 protein is CASRGQGWGYTF. In DNA, the CDR3 is TGTGCCAGCAGAGGACAGGGTTGGGGCTACACCTTC.